One sample yielded the 14 T cell receptor beta chains listed below, sequenced in a study of T-cell reconstitution after alpha-beta-depleted transplantation in children (dated by TCRdb to 2016 to 2017). The meaning of the sample's treatment or condition label: allogeneic hematopoietic cell transplantation with graft depleted of TCRalphabeta T cells and CD19 B cells. Library preparation used PCR. TCRdb records Illumina HiSeq 2500 as the sequencer. TCR library preparation used molecular barcoding, with unique molecular identifiers applied to normalize quantification of the TCRbeta repertoire. In TCRdb, the public reads were trimmed at Q25 with fastp and aligned with MiXCR, with productive beta chains retained. Identical CDR3 protein sequences are pooled into one entry, listed with their most common genes and DNA. The sample table holds about 600,000 distinct CDR3 sequences, of which roughly 24% were seen once. The leading ten clones occupy around 14% of the sample.

Sample: PBMCs, mostly from graft donor cells, taken 360 days after TCRalphabeta/CD19-depleted stem cell transplant. These receptors were obtained from a boy less than two years old who had a stem cell transplant for acute myeloid leukemia, so the T cells may come from the graft donor.

This clonotype was recorded many times. The chain's CDR3 is CASSSPSRPDTQYF. CDR3 nucleotide sequence: TGTGCCAGCAGCTCCCCCTCTCGCCCAGATACGCAGTATTTT. The chain employs TRBV7-9 and TRBJ2-3; no reliable D call. The V end was cut by 4 bases, the J end by 4 bases, with 12 bases between. Germline assignment: CDR1 SEHNR and CDR2 FQNEAQ (reference sequence). The CDR3 sequence is 14 residues long.

This clonotype was detected many times. The chain recombines TRBV12-3 or TRBV12-4 with TRBJ1-4; 7 bases fit TRBD1. The ends lost 7 bases at V and 5 bases at J; junction bases unmatched: 7. The length of the CDR3 is 14 residues. The CDR3 nucleotides are TGTGCCAGCACCCGGGACAGATTAAATGAAAAACTGTTTTTT. It specifies CASTRDRLNEKLFF.

This clonotype occurred many times. This rearrangement joins TRBV18 to TRBJ1-6, with D tentatively TRBD1 (5 bases). V dropped 6 bases and J dropped 7 bases, with 22 bases sitting between them. Germline loops: CDR1 KGHSH, CDR2 LQKENI. The CDR3 contains 17 residues. The CDR3 reads CASSLEGMDGTNSPLHF. CDR3 bases: TGTGCCAGCTCTCTTGAGGGGATGGACGGCACCAATTCACCCCTCCACTTT.

This clonotype was seen many times. The chain joins TRBV6-5 to TRBJ1-4; tentatively, D is TRBD1 (6 bases). Trimming removed 6 bases at V and 9 bases at J, with 14 bases between. The CDR3 covers 13 residues. Germline V gene lookup returns CDR1 MNHEY and CDR2 SVGAGI. CDR3 in DNA: TGTGCCAGCAGGCGCCCCGACAGGAAAAAACTGTTTTTT. It yields the protein CASRRPDRKKLFF.

This clonotype showed up just a few times. The V gene is TRBV28, the J gene TRBJ1-1; D remains ambiguous. CDR1 is MDHEN and CDR2 is SYDVKM in the germline V gene. V was cut by 5 bases and J by 9 bases, with 16 bases left in between. This CDR3 has 13 amino acids. Here the CDR3 reads CASSPINSPKAFF. The DNA for the CDR3 is TGTGCCAGCAGTCCCATCAACAGCCCGAAAGCTTTCTTT.

The CDR3 coding sequence is TGTGCCAGCAGCCGGGCGGGACTAGCGGGGGGAAATGAGCAGTTCTTC. Protein product: CASSRAGLAGGNEQFF. V is TRBV6-2 or TRBV6-3 and J is TRBJ2-1, with TRBD2 identical over 15 bases. J gave up 7 bases and V 6 bases, and 7 bases lay outside the gene matches. The germline V gene encodes CDR1 MNHEY and CDR2 SVGEGT. The CDR3 is made up of 16 amino acids.

The sample holds many counts of this clonotype. This chain links TRBV4-3 with TRBJ2-7, with D maybe TRBD2 (7 bases). CDR1 LGHNA and CDR2 YSLEER come from the germline V gene. With 0 bases removed from V and 0 bases from J, the gap between germline ends came to 12 bases. This CDR3 has 16 residues. The CDR3 nucleotides are TGCGCCAGCAGCCAAGAGGCGGGGGCTAGCTCCTACGAGCAGTACTTC. Amino acid sequence: CASSQEAGASSYEQYF.

In this sample, this clonotype turned up many times. The chain recombines TRBV29-1 with TRBJ2-5; 15 bases align to TRBD2. Germline V CDR1 and CDR2: SQVTM, ANQGSEA. The V segment lost 4 bases and the J segment 2 bases; nucleotides outside the gene matches: 5. The CDR3 spans 16 residues. The CDR3 sequence is CSVGGTSGGFQETQYF. The DNA for the CDR3 is TGCAGCGTTGGGGGGACTAGCGGGGGGTTTCAAGAGACCCAGTACTTC.

The rearrangement links TRBV20-1 to TRBJ1-6; 8 bases map to TRBD1. V lost 3 bases, J lost 4 bases, and 2 bases stayed unmatched. This CDR3 region has 14 residues. Germline lookup yields CDR1 DFQATT and CDR2 SNEGSKA (reference sequence). Here the CDR3 DNA reads TGCAGTGCTAGTAGGACAGGGTATAATTCACCCCTCCACTTT. Amino acid sequence: CSASRTGYNSPLHF.

This chain links TRBV14 with TRBJ2-3, with 8 positions matching TRBD2. CDR1 is SGHDN and CDR2 is FVKESK in the germline V gene. The ends lost 0 bases at V and 3 bases at J; junction bases unmatched: 5. CDR3 size: 16 residues. The CDR3 here is CASSQDVSGGTDTQYF. The DNA for the CDR3 is TGTGCCAGCAGCCAAGACGTGAGCGGGGGAACAGATACGCAGTATTTT.

In regard to this clonotype: This clone may be a read error of a much larger clone one base away. Because the CDR3 is missing its conserved closing phenylalanine or tryptophan, this is likely a read error. The V gene is TRBV12-3 or TRBV12-4, the J gene TRBJ1-3, with D possibly being TRBD1 (5 bases). Trimming shortened V by 6 bases and J by 0 bases, and 15 bases separated the two germline ends. This CDR3 is 16 amino acids long. CDR3 sequence reads: CASSRRQYLSGNTIYC. As DNA, the CDR3 is TGTGCCAGCAGCCGACGACAGTACCTCTCTGGAAACACCATATATTGT.

This clonotype was found many times. The chain links TRBV29-1 to TRBJ2-4; D not resolved. V was pared by 1 base and J by 0 bases, with 1 base between. The germline V gene encodes CDR1 SQVTM and CDR2 ANQGSEA. The CDR3 is made up of 12 amino acids. CDR3 protein: CSVEVAKNIQYF. CDR3 DNA sequence: TGCAGCGTTGAAGTAGCCAAAAACATTCAGTACTTC. The complete variable domain, with remaining parts taken from reference TRBV29-1 and TRBJ2-4, reads SAVISQKPSRDICQRGTSLTIQCQVDSQVTMMFWYRQQPGQSLTLIATANQGSEATYESGFVIDKFPISRPNLTFSTLTVSNMSPEDSSIYLCSVEVAKNIQYFGAGTRLSVL.

The rearrangement uses TRBV28 and TRBJ1-4; D remains ambiguous. The CDR3 runs to 16 residues. The germline V gene encodes CDR1 MDHEN and CDR2 SYDVKM. V was shortened by 2 bases and J by 6 bases, with 16 bases between the two germline ends. CDR3 DNA sequence: TGTGCCAGCAGTTTAACGTGGGGTTCCGGGGATGAAAAACTGTTTTTT. The encoded protein is CASSLTWGSGDEKLFF.

This clonotype was observed at least ten times. One junction end does not reproduce the germline sequence, and a read error may be involved. The rearrangement joins TRBV7-2 to TRBJ2-1; 11 bases are a match to TRBD1. CDR1 is SGHTA, CDR2 FQGNSA, per germline. The CDR3 totals 14 residues. CDR3 nucleotides: TGTGCCAGCAGTTTAGGGACAGGGGGCAATGAGCAGTTCTTC. This sequence encodes CASSLGTGGNEQFF. The complete variable domain, with remaining parts taken from reference TRBV7-2 and TRBJ2-1, reads GAGVSQSPSNKVTEKGKDVELRCDPISGHTALYWYRQSLGQGLEFLIYFQGNSAPDKSGLPSDRFSAERTGGSVSTLTIQRTQQEDSAVYLCASSLGTGGNEQFFGPGTRLTVL.